These 28 T cell receptor delta chains were all obtained from the same sample, sequenced in a study of gammadelta T cells in human blood. TCRdb reprocessed the RT-PCR reads through CATT. Of around 1,500 delta-chain clones in the sample, around 8% were seen once. Sequenced: non-Vgamma9Vdelta2 gamma-delta T cells from infant blood. These receptors were obtained from a human donor.

The chain combines TRDV1 with TRDJ1; D unresolved. The germline V and J ends were trimmed by 5 bases and 11 bases, with 24 bases remaining between them. CDR3 length: 15 amino acids. CDR1 is TSWWSYY, CDR2 QGS, per germline. The CDR3 DNA follows: TGTGCTCTTGGGAGACCTCCGGGTACCCAGCCTAGGCTCATCTTT. As protein: CALGRPPGTQPRLIF.

In its sample, this clone is medium-sized. The chain links TRDV1 to TRDJ1; 9 bases line up with TRDD3. This CDR3 comprises 17 residues. Trimming took 1 base from V and 2 from J; bases not matched to a gene: 8. The germline V gene encodes CDR1 TSWWSYY and CDR2 QGS. The CDR3 is CALGEPGGDTLTDKLIF. The CDR3 nucleotides read TGTGCTCTTGGGGAACCGGGCGGGGATACGTTGACCGATAAACTCATCTTT.

Within the sample, this clone is medium-sized. The rearrangement links TRDV3 to TRDJ1, with 13 bases fitting TRDD3. Germline CDR1 reads TVYSNPD; CDR2 reads GDNSRS (reference sequence). The CDR3 has 19 amino acids. Trimming removed 2 bases from V and 0 bases from J; junction bases left unmatched: 15. The CDR3 sequence is CAFRIPTGGYGGDTDKLIF. In DNA, the CDR3 is TGTGCCTTTCGAATTCCTACTGGGGGATACGGTGGAGACACCGATAAACTCATCTTT.

This clone has more than one count but fewer than ten. This rearrangement joins TRAV29/DV5 to TRDJ1; D gene ambiguous. CDR3 size: 17 residues. Trimming pared 2 bases from V and 0 bases from J, leaving 20 bases between. The germline V gene encodes CDR1 NSMFDY and CDR2 ISSIKDK. The CDR3 loop is CAARVFGRPQYTDKLIF. The CDR3, as DNA: TGTGCAGCAAGGGTTTTCGGCCGCCCTCAGTACACCGATAAACTCATCTTT.

This clone qualifies as large. The V and J genes are TRDV1 and TRDJ1; no clear D gene. The CDR3 runs to 14 residues. V lost 5 bases to trimming and J lost 3 bases, with 13 bases between them. Germline values: CDR1 TSWWSYY, CDR2 QGS. The CDR3 sequence is CALGQPLIADKLIF. The CDR3 bases are TGTGCTCTTGGGCAACCCCTGATCGCCGATAAACTCATCTTT.

This rearrangement joins TRDV1 to TRDJ2; TRDD3 matches at 11 bases. Germline CDR1 reads TSWWSYY; CDR2 reads QGS. V lost 6 bases and J lost 2; bases outside the gene matches: 20. CDR3 length: 21 residues. This CDR3 is CALGQNGALAGGYMLTAQLFF. The CDR3 region has the DNA TGTGCTCTTGGTCAGAACGGGGCATTGGCTGGGGGATACATGTTGACAGCACAACTCTTCTTT.

The chain has TRDV3 and TRDJ1; 9 nucleotides agree with TRDD3. This CDR3 comprises 16 residues. The germline CDR1 and CDR2 sequences are TVYSNPD and GDNSRS (reference sequence). V shed 0 bases, J shed 7 bases, and the junction held 15 bases outside the gene matches. CDR3 DNA: TGTGCCTTTAGGATTAACCGTCTTACTGGGGGACTTAAACTCATCTTT. Translating gives CAFRINRLTGGLKLIF.

Judged by abundance, this clone is medium-sized. The gene calls are TRDV1 and TRDJ1; 8 positions match TRDD2. V shed 3 bases and J 0 bases; nucleotides not matched to a gene: 27. Germline CDR1 is TSWWSYY and CDR2 is QGS. The CDR3 sequence is 23 residues long. DNA for the CDR3: TGTGCTCTTGGGGACTCCTACTTCCTACTAAACCGGGGGGGCTGGGAGTACACCGATAAACTCATCTTT. Amino acids: CALGDSYFLLNRGGWEYTDKLIF.

This clone rates as large (0.1 to 1%). The chain employs TRDV1 and TRDJ1, with 9 bases identical to TRDD3. This CDR3 comprises 20 residues. Germline-derived CDR1 and CDR2 are TSWWSYY and QGS. The V segment lost 4 bases and the J segment 2 bases; nucleotides outside the gene matches: 20. CDR3 region: CALGVPSFLGDIEGTDKLIF. The CDR3 DNA follows: TGTGCTCTTGGGGTCCCTTCCTTCTTGGGGGATATAGAGGGAACCGATAAACTCATCTTT.

By share of the sample, this clone is large. This chain uses TRDV1 with TRDJ1, with 12 nucleotides matching TRDD3. This CDR3 has 22 residues. V trimming: 0 bases; J trimming: 1 base; junction bases outside the gene matches: 18. CDR1 is TSWWSYY and CDR2 is QGS in the germline V gene. The CDR3 region is CALGELRAFDYWGILFTDKLIF. In DNA form, the CDR3 reads TGTGCTCTTGGGGAACTAAGGGCCTTCGACTACTGGGGGATACTGTTCACCGATAAACTCATCTTT.

V usage is TRDV1 and J usage is TRDJ1; 13 bases are a match to TRDD3. V shed 1 base, J shed 0 bases, and the junction held 14 bases outside the gene matches. This CDR3 contains 21 residues. From germline, CDR1 is TSWWSYY and CDR2 QGS. CDR3 sequence (DNA): TGTGCTCTTGGGGAACCTTCCCTCCAAACTGGGGGATACGTATACACCGATAAACTCATCTTT. Residues: CALGEPSLQTGGYVYTDKLIF.

The genes are TRDV1 and TRDJ1; 10 bases line up with TRDD3. Germline CDR1 and CDR2: TSWWSYY and QGS. With 1 base clipped from V and 1 base from J, the junction kept 27 bases outside the gene matches. The length of the CDR3 is 24 residues. CDR3 region: CALGERFPLLGDLFRGPFTDKLIF. As DNA, the CDR3 is TGTGCTCTTGGGGAACGCTTCCCACTACTGGGGGATTTGTTCAGGGGGCCTTTCACCGATAAACTCATCTTT.

This clone is medium-sized in the sample. The chain recombines TRDV1 with TRDJ1; 7 bases match TRDD3. The V gene end was trimmed by 1 base and the J gene end by 0 bases; junction bases not matched to a gene: 14. Germline CDR1 and CDR2: TSWWSYY and QGS. CDR3 length: 19 amino acids. The CDR3 bases are TGTGCTCTTGGGGAACGGGACTACTCTGGGGGTTTCTACACCGATAAACTCATCTTT. Translating it yields CALGERDYSGGFYTDKLIF.

By share, this clone ranks as large. The genes are TRDV1 and TRDJ1, with a weak D call TRDD2 (9 bases). The CDR3 runs 22 residues. With 1 base removed from V and 2 bases from J, the gap between germline ends came to 32 bases. Germline CDR1 reads TSWWSYY; CDR2 reads QGS. This CDR3 reads CALGEPLPTGIRATPGTDKLIF. CDR3 sequence (DNA): TGTGCTCTTGGGGAACCCCTTCCTACCGGGATACGCGCCACCCCAGGGACCGATAAACTCATCTTT.

This clone is medium-sized (0.01 to 0.1%) by share. This chain connects TRDV1 to TRDJ1, with no clear D. V was clipped by 0 bases and J by 0 bases, with 20 bases between them. Germline V gives CDR1 TSWWSYY, CDR2 QGS. The CDR3 totals 19 residues. The CDR3 loop is CALGELHVRHEWYTDKLIF. CDR3 in DNA: TGTGCTCTTGGGGAACTCCACGTCCGGCATGAATGGTACACCGATAAACTCATCTTT.

This clone ranks as medium-sized. The sample carries other DNA sequences with the same CDR3. The genes are TRDV1 and TRDJ1; 12 bases line up with TRDD3. Germline CDR1 reads TSWWSYY; CDR2 reads QGS. V shed 2 bases, J shed 0 bases, and the junction held 22 bases outside the gene matches. The length of the CDR3 is 23 residues. The CDR3 DNA reads TGTGCTCTTGGGGAATTGTCTAGTCCCCCTTACTGGGGGATACTTTGGTACACCGATAAACTCATCTTT. Translated, it gives CALGELSSPPYWGILWYTDKLIF.

This clone is classed as medium-sized. The rearrangement joins TRDV1 to TRDJ1; 11 positions match TRDD3. The CDR3 has 22 residues. J gave up 3 bases and V 3 bases, and 24 bases lay outside the gene matches. Germline CDR1 is TSWWSYY and CDR2 is QGS. CDR3 sequence reads: CALGDLISPPLGLGDIPDKLIF. The CDR3 DNA sequence: TGTGCTCTTGGGGACCTCATATCCCCCCCGTTGGGACTGGGGGATATTCCCGATAAACTCATCTTT.

Within the sample, this clone is medium-sized. The chain recombines TRDV1 with TRDJ1; TRDD3 matches 11 bases. The trim removed 3 bases at V and 10 bases at J, leaving 22 bases unmatched. CDR3 size: 19 residues. CDR1 and CDR2 (germline): TSWWSYY, QGS. CDR3 DNA: TGTGCTCTTGGGGACGGGCCTTCCGTCCTCATTTGGGGGATACGGCCACTCATCTTT. This gives the protein CALGDGPSVLIWGIRPLIF.

This clone is medium-sized by share. The chain employs TRDV1 and TRDJ1; tentative D call: TRDD2 (6 bases). Trimming stripped 0 bases from V and 3 bases from J, with 14 bases between. CDR3 size: 16 residues. Germline V gene lookup returns CDR1 TSWWSYY and CDR2 QGS. This chain's CDR3 is CALGELRFLWSDKLIF. As DNA, the CDR3 is TGTGCTCTTGGGGAACTGAGGTTCCTATGGTCCGATAAACTCATCTTT.

For this clone: A much bigger clone sits one base away, suggesting this may be a read error. J is TRDJ1 and V is TRDV1; D assignment may be TRDD2 or TRDD3 (5 bases each). V lost 2 bases and J 10 bases, leaving 26 bases between the germline ends. CDR3 size: 17 residues. Germline V lookup: CDR1 TSWWSYY, CDR2 QGS. DNA for the CDR3: TGTGCTCTTGGGGAAACTCGGTCTCCTAGTCTATCTGGGCTACTCATCTTT. The encoded protein is CALGETRSPSLSGLLIF.

This chain joins TRDV2 and TRDJ3, with TRDD3 matching 9 bases. Germline CDR1 is GEAIGNYY and CDR2 is EKD. With V trimmed by 3 bases and J by 2 bases, 1 base remained unmatched. This CDR3 has 16 amino acids. CDR3 in DNA: TGTGCCTGTGACTACTGGGGGACCTGGGACACCCGACAGATGTTTTTC. Translating it yields CACDYWGTWDTRQMFF.

This clone is labeled as medium-sized. This chain links TRAV29/DV5 with TRDJ1, with D possibly being TRDD3 (6 bases). This CDR3 has 14 residues. Trimming removed 0 bases from V and 3 bases from J, with 12 bases in between. Germline values: CDR1 NSMFDY, CDR2 ISSIKDK. The CDR3 sequence: CAASARGSSDKLIF. The CDR3, as DNA: TGTGCAGCAAGCGCTCGGGGATCATCCGATAAACTCATCTTT.

This clone is labeled as medium-sized. The rearrangement links TRDV1 to TRDJ1, with TRDD3 matching over 9 bases. V was pared by 0 bases and J by 0 bases, with 14 bases of the junction left unmatched. The CDR3 consists of 20 residues. From germline, CDR1 is TSWWSYY and CDR2 QGS. CDR3 coding DNA: TGTGCTCTTGGGGAACTAGAGGTACCTAGACTGGGGGAGTACACCGATAAACTCATCTTT. Its translation is CALGELEVPRLGEYTDKLIF.

Judged by abundance, this clone is medium-sized (0.01 to 0.1%). The chain uses TRDV1 and TRDJ1; 7 positions agree with TRDD3. The CDR3 is 18 amino acids. Germline lookup yields CDR1 TSWWSYY and CDR2 QGS. V was clipped by 0 bases and J by 0 bases; unmatched bases: 10. The CDR3 nucleotides read TGTGCTCTTGGGGAACTTCTAAAGCTGGGGGTTTACACCGATAAACTCATCTTT. Protein: CALGELLKLGVYTDKLIF.

By sample share, this clone is medium-sized (0.01 to 0.1%). J is TRDJ1 and V is TRDV1, with 8 nucleotides matching TRDD3. Germline values: CDR1 TSWWSYY, CDR2 QGS. The ends lost 2 bases at V and 0 bases at J; junction bases unmatched: 17. The CDR3 extends over 20 amino acids. CDR3 DNA sequence: TGTGCTCTTGGGGAAGTGGTACCTATTGGGGATACCTTGTACACCGATAAACTCATCTTT. Its protein is CALGEVVPIGDTLYTDKLIF.

In its sample, this clone is large. The rearrangement links TRAV38-2/DV8 to TRDJ1; 12 bases are a match to TRDD3. Germline V gene lookup returns CDR1 TSESDYY and CDR2 QEAYKQQN. The J segment lost 0 bases and the V segment lost 0 bases, leaving 12 bases of the junction unmatched. CDR3 length equals 20 residues. CDR3 region: CAYRSALFWGIRRYTDKLIF. The CDR3 bases are TGTGCTTATAGGAGCGCGCTCTTCTGGGGGATACGTCGGTACACCGATAAACTCATCTTT.

By its share, this clone is large. The rearrangement joins TRDV1 to TRDJ1, with D perhaps TRDD2 or TRDD3 (6 bases each). The CDR3 consists of 25 residues. The V gene lost 0 bases and the J gene lost 0 bases, with 38 bases spanning the gap. Germline values: CDR1 TSWWSYY, CDR2 QGS. The chain's CDR3 is CALGELRYPTSQYWASGVYTDKLIF. The CDR3 coding sequence is TGTGCTCTTGGGGAACTACGGTATCCTACGTCTCAGTACTGGGCGTCAGGGGTCTACACCGATAAACTCATCTTT.

This clone is medium-sized. The chain is built from TRDV3 and TRDJ2, with 9 positions matching TRDD3. The CDR3 is made up of 19 amino acids. Germline CDR1 reads TVYSNPD; CDR2 reads GDNSRS (reference sequence). Trimming at V came to 1 base and at J to 0 bases, leaving 15 bases not matched to a gene. CDR3 nucleotide sequence: TGTGCCTTTACTTTGGCTTCACTGGGGGACAAAGCTTTGACAGCACAACTCTTCTTT. This gives the protein CAFTLASLGDKALTAQLFF.